This TCR beta chain came from a study of blood T cell repertoires in COVID-19. Overall study: Acute and convalescent COVID-19 samples came from the United States, Italy and Spain. T cells, B-cell-depleted T cells, or PBMCs supplied cDNA or gDNA.

In the authors' workflow: Estimation of nucleated cell counts was performed using reference gene primer amplification. TCRdb's copy holds only in-frame clones and misses some; the assay was immunoSEQ multiplex PCR. V and J calls and clone size are copied from that table; D and trimming were computed from the DNA. This repertoire shows about 100,000 clones, around 90% found once; its top ten account for 4.5% to 6%. Material: peripheral blood. The clonotype comes from a man aged 35-49 years with active or convalescent COVID-19.

CDR3 in amino acids: CASSEDGRGGTYEQYF. CDR3 sequence (DNA): TGTGCCAGCAGTGAAGACGGACGGGGAGGAACCTACGAGCAGTACTTC. This chain links TRBV6-1 with TRBJ2-7, with D possibly being TRBD2 (6 bases). Trimming took off 1 base at V and 2 bases at J, with 15 bases between the two ends. Looked up from germline, CDR1 is MNHNS and CDR2 is SASEGT. This CDR3 has 16 amino acids.